Reported below is one T cell receptor beta chain. Different DNA sequences within this sample yield the same CDR3. This specimen comes from a study of blood T cell repertoires in COVID-19. Overall study: Sources were T cells, B-cell-depleted T cells, or PBMCs; the material itself was cDNA or gDNA.

The CDR3 is made up of 15 amino acids. V was clipped by 3 bases and J by 0 bases; unmatched bases: 2. CDR1 GTSNPN and CDR2 SVGIG come from the germline V gene (reference sequence). Sequencing was performed with immunoSEQ multiplex PCR; in TCRdb, only in-frame clones are kept and a portion is missing. Of 300,000 to 400,000 clones in the sample, about 87% were seen once. The specimen was peripheral blood. The receptor was derived from a man aged 25 to 45 with COVID-19, enrolled during active disease. The chain employs TRBV30 and TRBJ2-7, with 13 bases matching TRBD2. The chain's CDR3 is CAWSGLAGASYEQYF. CDR3 in DNA: TGTGCCTGGAGCGGACTAGCGGGAGCCTCCTACGAGCAGTACTTC.